This paragraph reports one TCR beta chain. The clone's antigen remains unknown. No quality values exist for individual bases; no much larger clone is one base distant. The High Capacity cDNA Reverse Transcription Kit was used to reverse transcribe all of the isolated RNA, meaning that expressed TCRB transcripts were what got sequenced. Deep immunoSEQ sequencing was applied to naive, central memory and regulatory T cell samples, giving an average of roughly 3.5 million total reads per sample. Sorted cells were lysed in RLT buffer and RNA was extracted with DNase-treated RNeasy Micro or Mini kits, depending on cell number. Each cell subset was processed separately to prevent cross-contamination, with patient and healthy donor samples processed together. TCRB sequences were amplified from cDNA with the immunoSEQ multiplex PCR, producing 87-bp fragments spanning the CDR3 region. Sequencing of the amplicons was done on the Illumina HiSeq platform. Per the original workflow: Synthetic template baselines were used to correct PCR bias computationally, reads within Hamming distance 2 were collapsed together, and singletons that could not be merged were discarded. Reads were aligned against IMGT to assign V, D and J genes, CDR3 length and insertions or deletions at six rearrangement sites. Within each subset, clonotype counts were normalized to sorted cell number, and only after that were true diversity and Gini coefficients computed with the tcR R package. The overlap coefficient, calculated on TCRB nucleotide sequences, was used to quantify repertoire sharing. Out-of-frame TCRB sequences from naive cells were analyzed to stand in for the pre-selection repertoire. The clones in this table, taken by TCRdb from immuneACCESS, are in-frame only. Not every clone is retained; where verified, under half of the shortfall comes from an unresolved V gene, and the cause of the rest is unknown. The V and J calls and the clone size are those of that table, but D and trimming were determined from the DNA. Present in this sample are some 410,000 clones, 9.5% to 12% of which were seen just once. The ten largest make up around 0.05% of the sample.

The sample is drawn from a study of beta chain features in type 1 diabetes (dated by TCRdb to between 2017 and 2018). About the full investigation: Mean age, gender distribution, total cell number and subset yield did not differ between patients and healthy donors. Naive and central memory subsets were obtained from all 30 or so donors, but regulatory and stem cell-like memory subsets were isolated from only 8 patients and roughly eight healthy donors. A total of 85 million to 140 million sorted cells were examined across all samples, and a strong correlation was observed between cell number per subset and RNA yield. The study compared TCRB repertoires of sorted circulating CD4+ T cell subsets between recently diagnosed type 1 diabetes patients and matched healthy donors.

From each donor, a single peripheral blood sample of roughly 0.11 L on average was drawn into heparinised tubes. A BD FACSAria II and a panel including CD45RO, CCR7, CD25, CD127, CD95 and CD27 were used to sort naive, central memory, regulatory and stem cell-like memory CD4+ T cells. Purity was above 95% for every sorted population. PBMCs were isolated right away by Lymphoprep density gradient centrifugation and were stained directly, without culture. To minimize batch effects, samples were stained and sorted in pairs, one healthy donor with one patient per experiment. Findings and caveats that apply to the study as a whole: In all four CD4+ subsets, TCRB CDR3 length was moderately but significantly shorter in type 1 diabetes patients. Naive, central memory and regulatory TCRB repertoires appeared to be more similar among patients than among healthy donors. Sequencing cDNA rather than genomic DNA could over-represent highly expressing activated cells, although activation and CD3 levels did not differ between groups. Shorter templates might have been favored by PCR, but patient and control samples were amplified and corrected together, so both groups would have been affected equally by any skew. At VDJ recombination sites, patients with type 1 diabetes made fewer insertions and deleted more nucleotides, a pattern implying thymic rearrangement abnormalities. Only small numbers of individuals were included in the HLA sub-analyses, which left unresolved whether HLA type had any influence on TCRB rearrangement.

The source material was naive CD4+ T cells from blood. Read against the paper, the sample's cell subset or site label means: true naive CD4+ T cells. The TCR originated in a woman aged 18-30 years in good health.

The CDR3: CASSARTGGHVRPTDTQYF. The DNA is as follows: TGTGCCAGCAGTGCGCGGACAGGGGGCCATGTAAGGCCCACAGATACGCAGTATTTT. The rearranged segments are TRBV27 and TRBJ2-3; 11 junctional bases match TRBD1. The CDR3 goes from the cysteine to the phenylalanine over 19 residues. The entry retains the CDR3 DNA only, 57 bases that are in frame from base 1. CDR1 and CDR2, looked up from the germline V gene (reference sequence), are MNHEY and SMNVEV. V is trimmed back by 5 bases and J by 2 bases, and the junction contains 15 bases that no gene match accounts for.